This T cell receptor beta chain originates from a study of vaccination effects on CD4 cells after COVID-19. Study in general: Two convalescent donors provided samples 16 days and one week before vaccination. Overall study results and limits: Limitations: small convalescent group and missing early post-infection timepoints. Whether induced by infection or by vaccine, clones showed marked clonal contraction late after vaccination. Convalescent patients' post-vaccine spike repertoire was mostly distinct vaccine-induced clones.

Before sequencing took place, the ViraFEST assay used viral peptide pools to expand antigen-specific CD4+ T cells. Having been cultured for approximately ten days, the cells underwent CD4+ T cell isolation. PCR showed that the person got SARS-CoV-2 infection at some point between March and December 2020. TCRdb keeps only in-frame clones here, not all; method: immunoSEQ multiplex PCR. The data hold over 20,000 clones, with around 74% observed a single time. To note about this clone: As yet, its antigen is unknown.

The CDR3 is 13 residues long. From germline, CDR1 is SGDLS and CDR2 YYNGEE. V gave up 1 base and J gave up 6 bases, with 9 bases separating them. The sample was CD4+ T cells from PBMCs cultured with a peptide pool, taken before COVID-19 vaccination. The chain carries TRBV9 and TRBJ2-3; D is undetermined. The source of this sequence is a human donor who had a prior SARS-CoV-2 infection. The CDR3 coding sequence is TGTGCCAGCAGCGTATCATCTTGGGATACGCAGTATTTT. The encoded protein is CASSVSSWDTQYF.